Listed here are 19 T cell receptor beta chains from one sample, sequenced in a study of T cell responses to AZD1222 COVID-19 vaccine. Data came from immunoSEQ multiplex PCR; TCRdb stores just in-frame clones and leaves some out. The table lists about 120,000 clones, roughly nine tenths of them singletons. The sequences come from peripheral blood, collected on day 0 of AZD1222 vaccination. These receptors originate from an adult in good health.

V and J are TRBV7-9 and TRBJ1-2; D uncertain. V dropped 1 base and J dropped 5 bases, with 11 bases sitting between them. The germline CDR1 and CDR2 sequences are SEHNR and FQNEAQ (reference sequence). The CDR3 covers 14 residues. This CDR3 reads CASSLESPRYGYTF. Here the CDR3 DNA reads TGTGCCAGCAGCTTAGAATCCCCGAGGTATGGCTACACCTTC.

CDR3 residues: CASSPPGYGYTF. The CDR3 bases are TGTGCCAGTAGTCCGCCAGGATATGGCTACACCTTC. This chain joins TRBV19 and TRBJ1-2; D gene uncertain. The CDR3 runs 12 residues. The V and J ends lost 5 bases and 5 bases respectively, with 9 bases between them. CDR1 is LNHDA and CDR2 is SQIVND in the germline V gene (reference sequence). Looking up the rest from reference TRBV19 and TRBJ1-2 gives the full variable domain: DGGITQSPKYLFRKEGQNVTLSCEQNLNHDAMYWYRQDPGQGLRLIYYSQIVNDFQKGDIAEGYSVSREKKESFPLTVTSAQKNPTAFYLCASSPPGYGYTFGSGTRLTVV.

The chain has TRBV5-1 and TRBJ1-1; D gene ambiguous. The CDR3 sequence is 14 residues long. The germline CDR1 and CDR2 sequences are SGHRS and YFSETQ. The V end lost 0 bases, the J end lost 2 bases, and 8 bases lay between the germline ends. The CDR3 reads CASSLERRNTEAFF. For the CDR3, the DNA is TGCGCCAGCAGCTTGGAGCGGCGCAACACTGAAGCTTTCTTT.

V gene TRBV28 combines with J gene TRBJ2-3; TRBD1 matches at 8 bases. With 6 bases clipped from V and 6 bases from J, the junction kept 8 bases outside the gene matches. The CDR3 totals 14 residues. CDR1 MDHEN and CDR2 SYDVKM come from the germline V gene. The CDR3, as DNA: TGTGCCAGCAGGTCTGACAGGGGTTGGGATACGCAGTATTTT. The encoded protein is CASRSDRGWDTQYF.

V gene TRBV4-2 combines with J gene TRBJ2-7, with D perhaps assigned TRBD1 or TRBD2 (5 bases each). Trimming left V 1 base short and J 6 bases short, with 16 bases between. This CDR3 is built from 15 residues. The V gene's germline CDR1 is LGHNA and CDR2 YNFKEQ. The chain's CDR3 is CASSQGRQNRGEQYF. As DNA, the CDR3 is TGTGCCAGCAGCCAAGGGAGACAGAATCGGGGCGAGCAGTACTTC.

This clone occurred a few times. The DNA for the CDR3 is TGTGCCAGCAGCCGTACAGGGGACACCGGGGAGCTGTTTTTT. It specifies CASSRTGDTGELFF. The V gene is TRBV27, the J gene TRBJ2-2; 7 bases align to TRBD1. The ends lost 6 bases at V and 3 bases at J; junction bases unmatched: 4. This CDR3 has 14 amino acids. The germline gives CDR1 MNHEY, CDR2 SMNVEV (reference sequence).

This clone has at least ten counts. The chain employs TRBV28 and TRBJ1-2; the D gene is possibly TRBD1 (5 bases). Germline V lookup: CDR1 MDHEN, CDR2 SYDVKM. Trimming removed 6 bases from V and 3 bases from J, with 14 bases in between. The CDR3 consists of 14 residues. In nucleotides, the CDR3 is TGTGCCAGCAGGGACCCGGAGGGGTACTATGGCTACACCTTC. This encodes CASRDPEGYYGYTF.

The genes are TRBV27 and TRBJ1-1; TRBD1 agrees at 7 bases. The V gene's germline CDR1 is MNHEY and CDR2 SMNVEV (reference sequence). The CDR3 covers 16 residues. V was pared by 5 bases and J by 5 bases, with 14 bases of the junction left unmatched. The CDR3 reads CASSPRKGGQGTEAFF. As DNA, the CDR3 is TGTGCCAGCAGTCCCAGAAAAGGGGGCCAAGGGACTGAAGCTTTCTTT.

This chain connects TRBV6-5 to TRBJ1-2; TRBD1 is a possible D gene (5 bases). CDR1 is MNHEY and CDR2 is SVGAGI in the germline V gene. This CDR3 has 13 residues. V lost 6 bases and J lost 5, with 13 bases in between. CDR3 nucleotide sequence: TGTGCCAGCAGCCGGGGCAGGGCGTATGGCTACACCTTC. Protein: CASSRGRAYGYTF.

This rearrangement joins TRBV9 to TRBJ1-2, with a weak D call TRBD1 (5 bases). The CDR3 sequence is 15 residues long. CDR1 is SGDLS and CDR2 is YYNGEE in the germline V gene. The V end lost 0 bases, the J end lost 2 bases, and 11 bases lay between the germline ends. The CDR3 protein is CASSVGDRANYGYTF. The DNA of the CDR3 is TGTGCCAGCAGCGTAGGTGACAGAGCCAACTATGGCTACACCTTC.

The rearrangement links TRBV10-3 to TRBJ1-5; 7 bases map to TRBD1. Germline trimming cut 5 bases from V and 0 bases from J; bases unmatched to any gene: 4. This CDR3 contains 15 residues. Germline V gene data show CDR1 as ENHRY and CDR2 as SYGVKD. Written as DNA, the CDR3 is TGTGCCATCAGTATTACAGGGGATAGCAATCAGCCCCAGCATTTT. Its protein product is CAISITGDSNQPQHF.

This clone appeared once. The chain links TRBV7-2 to TRBJ1-2, with unresolved D. Germline V CDR1 and CDR2: SGHTA, FQGNSA. This CDR3 has 11 residues. Deletions cut 4 bases from V and 0 bases from J, with 0 bases between. The CDR3 region has the DNA TGTGCCAGCAGCTCTAACTATGGCTACACCTTC. This sequence encodes CASSSNYGYTF.

The V call is TRBV11-2, the J call TRBJ2-7; D is undetermined. CDR3 length: 13 amino acids. V was pared by 1 base and J by 9 bases, with 13 bases between. CDR1 and CDR2 (germline): SGHAT, FQNNGV. The CDR3 DNA follows: TGTGCCAGCAGCTTAGTAGGCCCCACCTGGCAGTACTTC. This gives the protein CASSLVGPTWQYF.

The chain carries TRBV6-5 and TRBJ2-1; 8 bases line up with TRBD2. CDR1 and CDR2 from the germline V gene are MNHEY and SVGAGI. CDR3 length: 15 amino acids. J lost 6 bases, V lost 6 bases, and 10 bases had no gene match. The CDR3 sequence is CASRPGLGFFNEQFF. CDR3 in DNA: TGTGCCAGCAGACCGGGACTAGGTTTTTTCAATGAGCAGTTCTTC.

The rearrangement joins TRBV6-2 or TRBV6-3 to TRBJ2-1, with 8 bases matching TRBD2. V shed 4 bases, J shed 6 bases, and the junction held 5 bases outside the gene matches. Germline V gene data show CDR1 as MNHEY and CDR2 as SVGEGT. The CDR3 is 14 residues long. As DNA, the CDR3 is TGTGCCAGCAGTTCGCGGGGGGTTTTCAATGAGCAGTTCTTC. Its translation: CASSSRGVFNEQFF.

The chain has TRBV25-1 and TRBJ2-5; D is perhaps TRBD1 (6 bases). This CDR3 comprises 14 residues. V gave up 6 bases and J gave up 5 bases, with 16 bases separating them. The V gene's germline CDR1 is MGHDK and CDR2 SYGVNS. The CDR3 region is CASRRTGSFETQYF. The CDR3 DNA is TGTGCCAGCAGACGCACAGGGAGTTTTGAGACCCAGTACTTC.

The chain joins TRBV19 to TRBJ1-1, with D perhaps matching TRBD1 (5 bases). Germline values: CDR1 LNHDA, CDR2 SQIVND (reference sequence). CDR3 size: 16 residues. The V and J ends lost 1 base and 0 bases respectively, with 12 bases between them. The CDR3: CASSIVGERLNTEAFF. CDR3 nucleotides: TGTGCCAGTAGTATAGTGGGGGAGCGGCTGAACACTGAAGCTTTCTTT.

The genes are TRBV7-8 and TRBJ2-1, with 9 bases matching TRBD2. Trimming took 2 bases from V and 15 from J; bases not matched to a gene: 20. CDR3 size: 17 residues. CDR1 is SGHVS and CDR2 is FQNEAQ in the germline V gene. Here the CDR3 DNA reads TGTGCCAGCAGCTTAACTCCTGCTAGCGGGGACTTCATCGGGCGGTTCTTC. It encodes CASSLTPASGDFIGRFF.

The chain links TRBV6-5 to TRBJ2-3, with 8 bases that match TRBD2. This CDR3 has 15 amino acids. CDR1 MNHEY and CDR2 SVGAGI come from the germline V gene. V trimming: 2 bases; J trimming: 1 base; junction bases outside the gene matches: 2. The CDR3 DNA follows: TGTGCCAGCAGTTACCAGACTAGCGGCACAGATACGCAGTATTTT. Its protein is CASSYQTSGTDTQYF.